Here is one T cell receptor beta chain with its context. What it binds is not known. The data derive from a study of T cell responses to AZD1222 COVID-19 vaccine. Whole-study results and caveats: Only a handful of AZD1222 recipients tested seropositive at baseline. Spike-specific TCR breadth and depth both grew after two AZD1222 doses. In all cases, repertoires were sampled only after the peak T cell response. Regions 160-218 and 743-854 dominated among vaccine-associated CD4 TCRs spanning spike.

Per germline, CDR1 SGHNT and CDR2 YYREEE (reference sequence). V gave up 3 bases and J gave up 0 bases, with 7 bases separating them. This CDR3 region has 14 residues. The repertoire was sequenced with immunoSEQ multiplex PCR; TCRdb's copy has only in-frame clones and lacks some. The profile shows more than 130,000 clones, about nine tenths of them singletons. The rearrangement uses TRBV5-4 and TRBJ1-3; no firm D call. The source material was peripheral blood, sampled on day 0 of AZD1222 vaccination. The clonotype was recovered from an adult in good health. This chain's CDR3 is CASSSPSSGNTIYF. In DNA, the CDR3 is TGTGCCAGCAGCTCACCCTCCTCTGGAAACACCATATATTTT.